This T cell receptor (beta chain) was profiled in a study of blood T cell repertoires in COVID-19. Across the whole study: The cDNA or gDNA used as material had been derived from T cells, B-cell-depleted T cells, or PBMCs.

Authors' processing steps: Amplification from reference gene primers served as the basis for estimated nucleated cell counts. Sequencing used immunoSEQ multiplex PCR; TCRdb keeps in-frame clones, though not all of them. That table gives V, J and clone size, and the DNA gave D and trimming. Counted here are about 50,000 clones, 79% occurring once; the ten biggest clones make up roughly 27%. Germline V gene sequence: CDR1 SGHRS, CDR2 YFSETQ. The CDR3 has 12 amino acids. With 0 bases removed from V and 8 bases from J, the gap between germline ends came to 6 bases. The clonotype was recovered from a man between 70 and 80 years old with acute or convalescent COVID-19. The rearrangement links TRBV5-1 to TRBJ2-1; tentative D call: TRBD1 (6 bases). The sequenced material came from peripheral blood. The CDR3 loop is CASSLGGHEQFF. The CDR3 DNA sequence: TGCGCCAGCAGCTTGGGGGGGCATGAGCAGTTCTTC.